A single sample gave rise to the 3 T cell receptor beta chains below, sequenced in a study of CD8 T cells in ankylosing spondylitis. TCRdb re-derived calls from the 5' RACE reads in MiXCR, one entry per CDR3 protein. This table holds 800,000 to 900,000 distinct CDR3 sequences, 12% found once. General study findings and limits: Among TCR beta sequences, a motif of several highly homologous variants appeared characteristic of ankylosing spondylitis blood.

Their cognate antigens are unknown. Sequencing used blood, either unsorted or a sorted T cell fraction (not recorded which). The origin of the receptors is a male donor with ankylosing spondylitis.

This clonotype was seen more than once but under ten times. This chain joins TRBV2 and TRBJ2-1; 7 bases align to TRBD1. The CDR3 loop spans 13 amino acids. Trimming removed 3 bases from V and 12 bases from J; junction bases left unmatched: 8. The germline gives CDR1 SNHLY, CDR2 FYNNEI. CDR3 bases: TGTGCCAGCAGTGATCCCGGACAGGTTATGCAGTTCTTC. It translates to CASSDPGQVMQFF.

This clonotype was seen a handful of times. The gene calls are TRBV5-1 and TRBJ2-7; maybe TRBD1 (7 bases). Germline-derived CDR1 and CDR2 are SGHRS and YFSETQ. CDR3 length equals 15 residues. The V and J ends lost 4 bases and 3 bases respectively, with 17 bases between them. CDR3 bases: TGCGCCAGCAGCCCAGGGGGAGGCCCTAACTACGAGCAGTACTTC. It specifies CASSPGGGPNYEQYF.

The CDR3 nucleotides are TGCAGTGCCCCACTTCCGGGGAGGAACACTGAAGCTTTCTTT. It is translated as CSAPLPGRNTEAFF. This rearrangement joins TRBV20-1 to TRBJ1-1; unclear D gene. Germline assignment: CDR1 DFQATT and CDR2 SNEGSKA (reference sequence). Trimming cost V 6 bases and J 1 base, with 15 bases left between them. This CDR3 is 14 amino acids long.